These 13 T cell receptor beta chains share one sample of origin, sequenced in a study of blood T cell repertoires in COVID-19. Data came from immunoSEQ multiplex PCR; TCRdb stores just in-frame clones and leaves some out. The data contain some 96,000 clones, approximately 87% of them singletons. The sequencing input was peripheral blood. The receptors were gathered from a human donor in a cohort sampled during active COVID-19.

This chain uses TRBV27 with TRBJ2-2; D is ambiguous. The V and J ends lost 3 bases and 2 bases respectively, with 13 bases between them. Germline V CDR1 and CDR2: MNHEY, SMNVEV (reference sequence). This CDR3 region has 16 residues. The CDR3, as DNA: TGTGCCAGCAGTTTCCAGTCCCTCTTCAACACCGGGGAGCTGTTTTTT. Encoded protein: CASSFQSLFNTGELFF.

This clone was picked up one time. The chain uses TRBV7-3 and TRBJ2-5; 12 nucleotides match TRBD1. The V gene end was trimmed by 4 bases and the J gene end by 8 bases; junction bases not matched to a gene: 2. The CDR3 length is 13 residues. Germline CDR1 SGHTA, CDR2 FQGTGA. The CDR3 DNA is TGTGCCAGCAGCTCCGGGACAGGGGGCACCCAGTACTTC. Translation: CASSSGTGGTQYF.

This chain links TRBV18 with TRBJ2-2; TRBD1 aligns across 10 bases. Per the germline V gene, CDR1 is KGHSH and CDR2 is LQKENI. V lost 0 bases to trimming and J lost 4 bases; unmatched junction nucleotides: 2. The CDR3 runs to 16 residues. CDR3 nucleotides: TGTGCCAGCTCACCACCGGGACAGGGGATCACCGGGGAGCTGTTTTTT. The encoded protein is CASSPPGQGITGELFF.

This chain joins TRBV7-2 and TRBJ2-1; 8 nucleotides align to TRBD2. CDR1 is SGHTA and CDR2 is FQGNSA in the germline V gene. The CDR3 runs 15 residues. Trimming at V came to 0 bases and at J to 9 bases, leaving 7 bases not matched to a gene. CDR3 coding DNA: TGTGCCAGCAGCTTAGCGCGGGGACTAGTGTCTGAGCAGTTCTTC. This translates into CASSLARGLVSEQFF.

The DNA for the CDR3 is TGTGCCAGCAGCGTGGGGTTTGGACAGGTCAGCAATCAGCCCCAGCATTTT. This codes for CASSVGFGQVSNQPQHF. V usage is TRBV5-5 and J usage is TRBJ1-5; 7 nucleotides line up with TRBD1. The V and J ends lost 4 bases and 1 base, in that order; junction bases with no gene match: 11. The CDR3 totals 17 residues. Germline V gives CDR1 SGHKS, CDR2 YYEKEE (reference sequence).

The chain couples TRBV5-6 to TRBJ2-2; TRBD1 is a possible D gene (5 bases). Germline V CDR1 and CDR2: SGHDT, YYEEEE. The V end lost 2 bases, the J end lost 6 bases, and 14 bases lay between the germline ends. CDR3 length equals 15 residues. CDR3 in amino acids: CASSLLGRDAGELFF. DNA of the CDR3: TGTGCCAGCAGCTTACTCGGCAGGGATGCCGGGGAGCTGTTTTTT.

The chain combines TRBV5-1 with TRBJ1-1; D unresolved. CDR1 SGHRS and CDR2 YFSETQ come from the germline V gene. V lost 4 bases, J lost 1 base, and 17 bases lay in between. CDR3 length: 16 residues. The CDR3 nucleotides are TGCGCCAGCAGCCCAAGTCTCGGCAGAGGGAACACTGAAGCTTTCTTT. Amino acid sequence: CASSPSLGRGNTEAFF.

Here the CDR3 DNA reads TGCAGTGCTAGTTCTGGGCCACAAACCGGAAACACCATATATTTT. It yields the protein CSASSGPQTGNTIYF. The gene calls are TRBV20-1 and TRBJ1-3; no clear D. V shed 3 bases and J shed 4 bases, with 16 bases lying between them. The length of the CDR3 is 15 residues. The germline gives CDR1 DFQATT, CDR2 SNEGSKA (reference sequence).

This rearrangement joins TRBV6-2 or TRBV6-3 to TRBJ1-5, with 10 bases fitting TRBD1. V was clipped by 5 bases and J by 6 bases; unmatched bases: 16. This CDR3 region has 18 residues. Germline values: CDR1 MNHEY, CDR2 SVGEGT. The CDR3 sequence is CASSRPPERGTGVQPQHF. The CDR3 DNA is TGTGCCAGCAGTCGGCCCCCAGAGCGCGGGACAGGGGTTCAGCCCCAGCATTTT.

The gene calls are TRBV19 and TRBJ1-4, with D maybe TRBD1 (5 bases). Trimming pared 3 bases from V and 4 bases from J, leaving 18 bases between. CDR1 is LNHDA, CDR2 SQIVND, per germline (reference sequence). The CDR3 runs 17 residues. Written as DNA, the CDR3 is TGTGCCAGTAGTATTCGAAGCACAGGTGTTTATAATGAAAAACTGTTTTTT. This translates into CASSIRSTGVYNEKLFF.

This clone was seen a single time. V usage is TRBV7-3 and J usage is TRBJ1-1; tentatively, D is TRBD1 (6 bases). The CDR3 sequence is 17 residues long. Per the germline V gene, CDR1 is SGHTA and CDR2 is FQGTGA. Trimming pared 1 base from V and 0 bases from J, leaving 15 bases between. Here the CDR3 DNA reads TGTGCCAGCAGCTTAAGGTCTGGGGGCGTTTTGAACACTGAAGCTTTCTTT. This encodes CASSLRSGGVLNTEAFF.

This sequence joins TRBV19 and TRBJ1-5; the D gene is possibly TRBD1 (6 bases). Germline values: CDR1 LNHDA, CDR2 SQIVND (reference sequence). V lost 4 bases and J lost 5, with 9 bases in between. This CDR3 is built from 13 residues. The CDR3, as DNA: TGTGCCAGTAGTAGGGGGGGCGATCAGCCCCAGCATTTT. This sequence encodes CASSRGGDQPQHF. Supplemented by reference TRBV19 and TRBJ1-5, the full variable domain reads DGGITQSPKYLFRKEGQNVTLSCEQNLNHDAMYWYRQDPGQGLRLIYYSQIVNDFQKGDIAEGYSVSREKKESFPLTVTSAQKNPTAFYLCASSRGGDQPQHFGDGTRLSIL.

This sequence joins TRBV28 and TRBJ1-2; 7 nucleotides agree with TRBD1. The CDR3 is 15 residues long. V gave up 6 bases and J gave up 4 bases; unmatched junction bases: 11. Germline assignment: CDR1 MDHEN and CDR2 SYDVKM. This CDR3 reads CASSQAGQDLYGYTF. The CDR3, as DNA: TGTGCCAGCAGCCAGGCAGGACAGGACCTCTATGGCTACACCTTC.